A selection of T cell receptor beta chains follows, all from one sample in a study of beta chain features in type 1 diabetes. The table came from immunoSEQ multiplex PCR; TCRdb's copy has only in-frame clones and leaves some out. Of 300,000 to 450,000 clones in the sample, 10% to 15% are singletons; the top ten hold around 0.01%. What was sequenced was naive CD4+ T cells from blood. These receptors were obtained from a young woman with type 1 diabetes. Both conserved end residues are part of each CDR3. D genes are given only for firm matches. Not every row has a clone size; where given, it reads once, few, many or a size class.

d_call,j_call,clone_size,v_call,cdr3_nt,cdr3_aa
-,TRBJ1-1,few,TRBV25-1,TGTGCCAGCAGTGAAAAGGGGGGGGCTGAAGCTTTCTTT,CASSEKGGAEAFF
-,TRBJ2-2,-,TRBV5-1,TGCGCCAGCAGCTTGGCGAGGGTTTCGGCCGGGGAGCTGTTTTTT,CASSLARVSAGELFF
-,TRBJ2-2,-,TRBV4-2,TGTGCCAGCAGCCAAGTCCCAAAGAACACCGGGGAGCTGTTTTTT,CASSQVPKNTGELFF
-,TRBJ1-5,-,TRBV7-2,TGTGCCAGCAGCGTCTTAGGGGGGCCCCAGCATTTT,CASSVLGGPQHF
-,TRBJ2-7,-,TRBV28,TGTGCCAGCAGTTTAAGTTTTTCAGGGCTAGCCTACGAGCAGTACTTC,CASSLSFSGLAYEQYF
-,TRBJ1-5,-,TRBV30,TGTGCCTGGACCGCAATGGGGGGTGGCAATCAGCCCCAGCATTTT,CAWTAMGGGNQPQHF
TRBD2,TRBJ2-3,few,TRBV28,TGTGCCAGCAGTCCGCCTACCGACAGGATCCAACTAGCGGGCAGGCTCACAGATACGCAGTATTTT,CASSPPTDRIQLAGRLTDTQYF
-,TRBJ1-2,-,TRBV4-3,TGCGCCAGCAGCCAAGGGCGGGGGAGGGCTGGCTACACCTTC,CASSQGRGRAGYTF
-,TRBJ2-3,-,TRBV19,TGTGCCAGTAGTGGCGGCTTCGTAGATACGCAGTATTTT,CASSGGFVDTQYF
-,TRBJ1-2,-,TRBV7-9,TGTGCCAGCAGCCAAGTCCGGGACAACAACTATGGCTACACCTTC,CASSQVRDNNYGYTF
TRBD1,TRBJ2-7,few,TRBV6-5,TGTGCCAGCAGCCGGACAGGGAAAAACGAGCAGTACTTC,CASSRTGKNEQYF
-,TRBJ2-1,few,TRBV7-9,TGTGCCAGCAGCGGGGGCTGGGGGCAGACCTACAATGAGCAGTTCTTC,CASSGGWGQTYNEQFF
-,TRBJ2-5,-,TRBV20-1,TGCAGTGCGCGGAGGGAGACCCAGTACTTC,CSARRETQYF
TRBD1,TRBJ1-3,-,TRBV18,TGTGCCAGCTCACGACAGGACAGGGGGAACACCATATATTTT,CASSRQDRGNTIYF
-,TRBJ2-7,few,TRBV5-1,TGCGCCAGCAGCCGAACTCCCAGGGGGGCATCCTACGAGCAGTACTTC,CASSRTPRGASYEQYF
-,TRBJ1-5,-,TRBV18,TGTGCCAGCTCACCGTCAACAAGCAATCAGCCCCAGCATTTT,CASSPSTSNQPQHF
TRBD1,TRBJ2-7,few,TRBV2,TGTGCCAGCACTAAATCCGGGACAGGGGACGAGCAGTACTTC,CASTKSGTGDEQYF
-,TRBJ2-7,-,TRBV29-1,TGCAGCGTTGATGGAGGGTCGTCTTGGGACAGCCCCTACGAGCAGTACTTC,CSVDGGSSWDSPYEQYF
-,TRBJ2-7,-,TRBV28,TGTGCCAGCAGTTTTCCAGTTGGTCGGGATCAGTACTTC,CASSFPVGRDQYF
-,TRBJ2-5,few,TRBV10-3,TGTGCCGGAGGGGCAACTCAAGAGACCCAGTACTTC,CAGGATQETQYF
-,TRBJ1-2,-,TRBV28,TGTGCCAGCAGCCCAGGGGAGGGGTACTATGGCTACACCTTC,CASSPGEGYYGYTF
-,TRBJ2-2,few,TRBV30,TGTGCCGGGTCGGGGGAGGCTCCAGCATCGTCGCTGTTTTTT,CAGSGEAPASSLFF
-,TRBJ2-4,-,TRBV13,TGTGCCAGCAGCTTAGCCGTAGCCAAAAACATTCAGTACTTC,CASSLAVAKNIQYF
TRBD1,TRBJ1-5,-,TRBV28,TGCGGCTCCCGGGACAGGGGGGTTCAGCCCCAGCATTTT,CGSRDRGVQPQHF
TRBD2,TRBJ2-7,-,TRBV11-2,TGTGCCAGCAGCTTACTAGCGGGACCATCTTACGAGCAGTACTTC,CASSLLAGPSYEQYF
-,TRBJ1-2,-,TRBV5-4,TGTGCCAGCACAAGTAGGACAGTCTTAAACTATGGCTACACCTTC,CASTSRTVLNYGYTF
TRBD1,TRBJ1-5,-,TRBV7-9,TGTGCCAGCAGCCCAGGGACAGGTTCCTATAGCAATCAGCCCCAGCATTTT,CASSPGTGSYSNQPQHF
TRBD2,TRBJ2-7,few,TRBV5-4,TGTGCCAGCAGCTGGACTAGCGGGAGGGGAACCTACGAGCAGTACTTC,CASSWTSGRGTYEQYF
TRBD2,TRBJ2-5,few,TRBV4-3,TGCGCCAGCAGCCAAGATCGTGTAGCGGGAGTGTTGGAGACCCAGTACTTC,CASSQDRVAGVLETQYF
TRBD1,TRBJ1-2,-,TRBV29-1,TGCAGCGTTCCTTTTAGGGGACAGGGAGACTATGGCTACACCTTC,CSVPFRGQGDYGYTF
TRBD1,TRBJ1-1,few,TRBV5-1,TGCGCCAGCAGCTCGGGACAGCCGAACACTGAAGCTTTCTTT,CASSSGQPNTEAFF
TRBD1,TRBJ2-3,few,TRBV29-1,TGCAGCGTTGACAGGGGGCTCCCAATTACGCAGTATTTT,CSVDRGLPITQYF
-,TRBJ2-2,-,TRBV5-6,TGTGCCAGCAGCTTTCTAACGAACACCGGGGAGCTGTTTTTT,CASSFLTNTGELFF
-,TRBJ1-5,-,TRBV7-9,TGTGCCAGCAGCCTATTACCCAATCAGCCCCAGCATTTT,CASSLLPNQPQHF
TRBD2,TRBJ2-2,-,TRBV9,TGTGCCAGCAGCGTAGGCGGGGGTCTGAACACCGGGGAGCTGTTTTTT,CASSVGGGLNTGELFF
-,TRBJ1-5,-,TRBV27,TGTGCCAGCAGTCAGGAGGGGCAGCCCCAGCATTTT,CASSQEGQPQHF
TRBD1,TRBJ2-5,-,TRBV25-1,TGTGCCAGCAGTGACAGGGGGCCGGGAGAGACCCAGTACTTC,CASSDRGPGETQYF
TRBD1,TRBJ2-5,-,TRBV19,TGTGCCAGTAGTATCTTGGGACAGGGGACGTACCAAGAGACCCAGTACTTC,CASSILGQGTYQETQYF
-,TRBJ2-6,few,TRBV7-9,TGTGCCAGCAGCCCCCTTACGACAGACCCTGGGGCCAACGTCCTGACTTTC,CASSPLTTDPGANVLTF
-,TRBJ1-2,-,TRBV6-5,TGTGCCAGCAGTTACAGCCCGGCTAACTATGGCTACACCTTC,CASSYSPANYGYTF